The 27 T cell receptor beta chains below come from one sample, sequenced in a study of blood T cell repertoires in COVID-19. TCRdb's table, derived via immunoSEQ multiplex PCR, lists solely in-frame clones and lacks some. The sample comprises more than 150,000 clones, around 87% of which are singletons, and under 15% rests with the top ten. Specimen: peripheral blood. Receptor source: a woman between 65 and 79 years old with COVID-19, enrolled during active disease.

V usage is TRBV7-9 and J usage is TRBJ2-7; possibly TRBD1 for D (6 bases). Germline V gene sequence: CDR1 SEHNR, CDR2 FQNEAQ (reference sequence). The CDR3 spans 15 residues. Trimming removed 1 base from V and 1 base from J, with 11 bases in between. CDR3 protein: CASSLDTGPSYEQYF. The CDR3 nucleotides read TGTGCCAGCAGCTTAGATACAGGGCCATCCTACGAGCAGTACTTC.

The gene calls are TRBV7-9 and TRBJ1-2, with D uncertain. The germline V gene has CDR1 SEHNR and CDR2 FQNEAQ (reference sequence). The CDR3 consists of 15 residues. V was shortened by 2 bases and J by 4 bases, with 14 bases between the two germline ends. CDR3: CASSLSVTNGYGYTF. CDR3 coding DNA: TGTGCCAGCAGCTTAAGTGTCACTAATGGCTATGGCTACACCTTC. The entire variable domain, with the rest obtained from reference TRBV7-9 and TRBJ1-2, is as follows: DTGVSQNPRHKITKRGQNVTFRCDPISEHNRLYWYRQTLGQGPEFLTYFQNEAQLEKSRLLSDRFSAERPKGSFSTLEIQRTEQGDSAMYLCASSLSVTNGYGYTFGSGTRLTVV.

This clone was counted once. The chain links TRBV14 to TRBJ1-2; possibly TRBD1 for D (5 bases). This CDR3 spans 17 amino acids. The germline V gene encodes CDR1 SGHDN and CDR2 FVKESK. Trimming cost V 1 base and J 4 bases, with 19 bases left between them. The CDR3 protein is CASSQAFGGRGSYGYTF. The CDR3 DNA follows: TGTGCCAGCAGCCAAGCTTTCGGAGGCCGGGGGAGCTATGGCTACACCTTC.

The J gene is TRBJ1-5, the V gene TRBV28, with a tentative D call TRBD1 (5 bases). CDR1 MDHEN and CDR2 SYDVKM come from the germline V gene. This CDR3 contains 16 residues. Trimming took 4 bases from V and 0 from J, leaving 13 bases between them. CDR3 coding DNA: TGTGCCAGCAGTTGGGGGAGGACGTATAGCAATCAGCCCCAGCATTTT. It specifies CASSWGRTYSNQPQHF.

V usage is TRBV7-2 and J usage is TRBJ1-5; possibly TRBD1 for D (5 bases). The CDR3 contains 14 residues. Germline V lookup: CDR1 SGHTA, CDR2 FQGNSA. The V end was cut by 1 base, the J end by 5 bases, with 9 bases between. In DNA, the CDR3 is TGTGCCAGCAGCTTAGTGCGGGGGGATCAGCCCCAGCATTTT. Protein: CASSLVRGDQPQHF. Combining the CDR3 with reference TRBV7-2 and TRBJ1-5 gives the whole variable domain GAGVSQSPSNKVTEKGKDVELRCDPISGHTALYWYRQSLGQGLEFLIYFQGNSAPDKSGLPSDRFSAERTGGSVSTLTIQRTQQEDSAVYLCASSLVRGDQPQHFGDGTRLSIL.

This chain joins TRBV6-5 and TRBJ1-2; D not certain. Germline-derived CDR1 and CDR2 are MNHEY and SVGAGI. This CDR3 is 13 amino acids long. V was shortened by 2 bases and J by 3 bases, with 7 bases between the two germline ends. The CDR3 bases are TGTGCCAGCAGTTACCTGGGAGACTATGGCTACACCTTC. This codes for CASSYLGDYGYTF.

The chain uses TRBV9 and TRBJ2-1; D may be TRBD2 (6 bases). The CDR3 is made up of 14 amino acids. Germline lookup yields CDR1 SGDLS and CDR2 YYNGEE. Trimming removed 0 bases from V and 6 bases from J, with 10 bases in between. The CDR3 nucleotides are TGTGCCAGCAGCGTAGTCGGGAGAGGCAATGAGCAGTTCTTC. Amino acids: CASSVVGRGNEQFF.

J is TRBJ2-7 and V is TRBV24-1; TRBD1 matches 7 bases. J was trimmed by 5 bases and V by 4 bases; bases with no gene match: 4. CDR3 length: 13 amino acids. Germline V CDR1 and CDR2: KGHDR, SFDVKD. CDR3 sequence reads: CATSDPGQHEQYF. The CDR3 bases are TGTGCCACCAGTGACCCGGGACAGCACGAGCAGTACTTC.

Here the CDR3 reads CASSPSRPSSYEQYF. As DNA, the CDR3 is TGTGCCAGCAGCCCCTCCCGTCCGAGCTCCTACGAGCAGTACTTC. The chain has TRBV7-9 and TRBJ2-7; D remains unclear. Germline assignment: CDR1 SEHNR and CDR2 FQNEAQ (reference sequence). This CDR3 contains 15 residues. The V gene lost 5 bases and the J gene lost 0 bases, with 14 bases spanning the gap.

The rearrangement uses TRBV6-5 and TRBJ1-2, with D possibly being TRBD1 (5 bases). CDR1 is MNHEY and CDR2 is SVGAGI in the germline V gene. The length of the CDR3 is 11 residues. Trimming left V 6 bases short and J 6 bases short, with 8 bases between. In DNA form, the CDR3 reads TGTGCCAGCAGCCAGGGCCATGGCTACACCTTC. It encodes CASSQGHGYTF.

The rearrangement uses TRBV3-1 (or the pseudogene TRBV3-2) and TRBJ2-7, with a possible D match to TRBD2 (5 bases). From germline, CDR1 is LGHDT and CDR2 YNNKEL (reference sequence). The CDR3 covers 13 residues. Trimming took 2 bases from V and 2 from J, leaving 7 bases between them. CDR3 nucleotides: TGTGCCAGCAGCCAAAGGGAGACCTACGAGCAGTACTTC. This translates into CASSQRETYEQYF.

This clone was recorded once. This rearrangement joins TRBV30 to TRBJ1-3; possible D gene TRBD1, 6 bases. In germline, CDR1 is GTSNPN, CDR2 SVGIG (reference sequence). The V end lost 4 bases, the J end lost 3 bases, and 13 bases lay between the germline ends. The CDR3 has 14 amino acids. CDR3: CAWTIGGLGNTIYF. Here the CDR3 DNA reads TGTGCCTGGACGATCGGGGGGCTTGGAAACACCATATATTTT.

The chain combines TRBV6-5 with TRBJ1-5; weak D call: TRBD1 (6 bases). The length of the CDR3 is 12 residues. Germline CDR1 MNHEY, CDR2 SVGAGI. V was clipped by 6 bases and J by 4 bases, with 7 bases between them. CDR3 amino acids: CASRTGNQPQHF. CDR3 sequence (DNA): TGTGCCAGCAGAACAGGGAATCAGCCCCAGCATTTT.

This clone was recorded a few times. The chain couples TRBV28 to TRBJ1-2; maybe TRBD1 (5 bases). V lost 2 bases to trimming and J lost 8 bases, with 9 bases between them. The CDR3 has 12 residues. Germline V gene data show CDR1 as MDHEN and CDR2 as SYDVKM. DNA for the CDR3: TGTGCCAGCAGTTTACCCGGGGGGGGCTACACCTTC. Translated: CASSLPGGGYTF.

The chain recombines TRBV27 with TRBJ2-7; D gene unclear. The CDR3 has 12 amino acids. Trimming pared 1 base from V and 9 bases from J, leaving 10 bases between. CDR1 MNHEY and CDR2 SMNVEV come from the germline V gene (reference sequence). This chain's CDR3 is CASSLFPRWQYF. Here the CDR3 DNA reads TGTGCCAGCAGTTTATTCCCGCGGTGGCAGTACTTC.

The chain combines TRBV5-8 with TRBJ1-5; TRBD1 aligns across 9 bases. Losses at the gene ends were 4 bases for V and 5 bases for J; bases not matched to a gene: 10. The CDR3 extends over 16 amino acids. Germline loops: CDR1 SGHTS, CDR2 YDEGEE. The CDR3 sequence is CASSVRDREGYQPQHF. DNA of the CDR3: TGTGCCAGCAGCGTCCGGGACAGGGAGGGTTATCAGCCCCAGCATTTT.

CDR3 loop: CASSPRSGGQYTGELFF. Here the CDR3 DNA reads TGTGCCAGTAGTCCTCGTAGCGGGGGTCAATACACCGGGGAGCTGTTTTTT. The chain joins TRBV19 to TRBJ2-2; 9 nucleotides line up with TRBD2. Trimming cost V 5 bases and J 3 bases; bases outside gene matches: 10. Germline CDR1 and CDR2: LNHDA and SQIVND (reference sequence). CDR3 length equals 17 residues. The full variable domain, in which reference TRBV19 and TRBJ2-2 provide the parts outside the CDR3, is DGGITQSPKYLFRKEGQNVTLSCEQNLNHDAMYWYRQDPGQGLRLIYYSQIVNDFQKGDIAEGYSVSREKKESFPLTVTSAQKNPTAFYLCASSPRSGGQYTGELFFGEGSRLTVL.

CDR3 region: CASSLEATGAYEQYF. CDR3 DNA: TGTGCCAGCAGCTTAGAGGCGACAGGGGCCTACGAGCAGTACTTC. The V call is TRBV7-2, the J call TRBJ2-7; 8 nucleotides agree with TRBD1. The V gene's germline CDR1 is SGHTA and CDR2 FQGNSA. J gave up 2 bases and V 1 base, and 4 bases lay outside the gene matches. The CDR3 is 15 amino acids.

The chain uses TRBV18 and TRBJ2-3; 8 positions match TRBD2. The CDR3 is 15 residues long. Trimming took 3 bases from V and 6 from J; bases not matched to a gene: 8. CDR1 and CDR2 from the germline V gene are KGHSH and LQKENI. The DNA of the CDR3 is TGTGCCAGCTCACCCGTAGCGGGACGATCGGATACGCAGTATTTT. Its translation is CASSPVAGRSDTQYF.

The chain links TRBV7-9 to TRBJ1-2; 9 positions agree with TRBD1. CDR1 SEHNR and CDR2 FQNEAQ come from the germline V gene (reference sequence). The V segment lost 4 bases and the J segment 7 bases; nucleotides outside the gene matches: 7. The CDR3 totals 14 residues. In DNA, the CDR3 is TGTGCCAGCAGCTCGCTACAGGGGGCCGGTGGCTACACCTTC. It yields the protein CASSSLQGAGGYTF.

This clone was seen a single time. This chain uses TRBV7-3 with TRBJ2-2, with 7 bases lining up with TRBD1. Trimming cost V 5 bases and J 7 bases; bases outside gene matches: 10. The length of the CDR3 is 15 residues. Germline CDR1 reads SGHTA; CDR2 reads FQGTGA. CDR3 loop: CASSLLGQVDGELFF. The CDR3 DNA reads as TGTGCCAGCAGCCTACTCGGACAGGTGGACGGGGAGCTGTTTTTT.

The chain joins TRBV7-2 to TRBJ2-5; unclear D gene. The CDR3 covers 13 residues. V lost 3 bases and J 5 bases, leaving 10 bases between the germline ends. Germline V CDR1 and CDR2: SGHTA, FQGNSA. The CDR3 sequence is CASSFRFSETQYF. The CDR3 nucleotides read TGTGCCAGCAGCTTTCGGTTCTCGGAGACCCAGTACTTC.

The chain couples TRBV12-3 or TRBV12-4 to TRBJ2-5, with D hard to call. This CDR3 is 12 amino acids long. The ends were cut back, 5 bases at V and 3 bases at J, with 7 bases in the middle. The CDR3 DNA is TGTGCCAGCAGTAGAGGAGAAGAGACCCAGTACTTC. It codes for CASSRGEETQYF.

V gene TRBV5-6 combines with J gene TRBJ2-7, with D unresolved. Germline lookup yields CDR1 SGHDT and CDR2 YYEEEE. V was trimmed by 3 bases and J by 1 base, leaving 5 bases between them. The CDR3 covers 12 residues. CDR3 residues: CASSSNSYEQYF. The CDR3 region has the DNA TGTGCCAGCAGCTCCAATTCCTACGAGCAGTACTTC. The full variable domain, in which reference TRBV5-6 and TRBJ2-7 provide the parts outside the CDR3, is DAGVTQSPTHLIKTRGQQVTLRCSPKSGHDTVSWYQQALGQGPQFIFQYYEEEERQRGNFPDRFSGHQFPNYSSELNVNALLLGDSALYLCASSSNSYEQYFGPGTRLTVT.

The J gene is TRBJ1-1, the V gene TRBV28; a possible D gene is TRBD1 (5 bases). The ends were cut back, 3 bases at V and 4 bases at J, with 21 bases in the middle. The CDR3 sequence is 17 residues long. Germline assignment: CDR1 MDHEN and CDR2 SYDVKM. The CDR3 bases are TGTGCCAGCAGTTTGCCGGGGGTCCGCTCCCCAGGCACTGAAGCTTTCTTT. As protein: CASSLPGVRSPGTEAFF.

The chain joins TRBV3-1 (or the pseudogene TRBV3-2) to TRBJ2-2; D ambiguous. Trimming stripped 4 bases from V and 3 bases from J, with 6 bases between. Germline V gene sequence: CDR1 LGHDT, CDR2 YNNKEL (reference sequence). This CDR3 spans 13 amino acids. CDR3 sequence: CASSPRYTGELFF. CDR3 in DNA: TGTGCCAGCAGCCCCCGTTACACCGGGGAGCTGTTTTTT.

As regards this clone: Other DNA sequences in this sample translate to the same CDR3. The chain couples TRBV12-3 or TRBV12-4 to TRBJ1-1; D may be TRBD1 (5 bases). The CDR3 runs to 13 residues. Trimming cost V 6 bases and J 4 bases, with 12 bases left between them. CDR3 in amino acids: CASSRTGGTEAFF. The CDR3 bases are TGTGCCAGCAGCCGAACGGGGGGCACTGAAGCTTTCTTT.